This entry describes one TCR beta chain. Its antigen is still unknown. The junction had 16 bases not matched to a gene; V was cut back by 5 bases and J by 8 bases. Germline CDR1 MNHEY, CDR2 SMNVEV (reference sequence). This CDR3 has 17 residues. This record comes from a study of PD-1 blockade in classical Hodgkin lymphoma. Findings and caveats of the study: Repertoires differed for reasons still undefined, possibly disease activity or prior therapy. Before treatment, TCR diversity in newly diagnosed patients was reportedly lower than in healthy donors.

Using immunoSEQ multiplex PCR, the repertoire was profiled, and TCRdb retains in-frame clones only, with some absent. The repertoire holds fewer than 25,000 clones, with roughly 89% as singletons. Time point reported: newly diagnosed, previously untreated cHL patient sample. From thawed PBMCs, CD4+ T cells were purified using magnetic negative selection. The comparison group had newly diagnosed, previously untreated classical Hodgkin lymphoma. V usage is TRBV27 and J usage is TRBJ2-1; 9 positions agree with TRBD1. The sample comprised CD4+ T cells from blood. This TCR derives from a human donor with classical Hodgkin lymphoma. In DNA form, the CDR3 reads TGTGCCAGCAGTGCCTATAAGGGACAGGGAGTTTGGCATGAGCAGTTCTTC. It codes for CASSAYKGQGVWHEQFF.